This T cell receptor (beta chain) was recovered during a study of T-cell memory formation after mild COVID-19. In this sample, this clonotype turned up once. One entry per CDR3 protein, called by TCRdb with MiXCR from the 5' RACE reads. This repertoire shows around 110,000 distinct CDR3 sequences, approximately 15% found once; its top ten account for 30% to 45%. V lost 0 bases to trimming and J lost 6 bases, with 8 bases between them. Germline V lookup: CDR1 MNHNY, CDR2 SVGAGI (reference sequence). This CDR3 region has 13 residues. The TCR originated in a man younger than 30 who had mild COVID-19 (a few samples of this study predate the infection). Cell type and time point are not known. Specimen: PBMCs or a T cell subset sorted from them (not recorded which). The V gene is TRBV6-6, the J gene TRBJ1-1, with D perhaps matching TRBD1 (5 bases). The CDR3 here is CASSYSQGAEAFF. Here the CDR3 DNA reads TGTGCCAGCAGTTACTCCCAGGGTGCTGAAGCTTTCTTT.